This T cell receptor beta chain was obtained from a study of T cells in Graves' hyperthyroidism and ophthalmopathy. In this sample, this clonotype turned up many times. What was amplified from RNA transcripts were TCR beta CDR3 regions. TCR CDR3 underwent first-round RT-PCR with the HTBI primer set. TCRdb called the multiplex PCR reads again in MiXCR, with one record for every CDR3 protein. The repertoire holds 500,000 to 550,000 distinct CDR3 sequences, approximately 20% seen once, with over 45% in the top ten. The cohort's ophthalmopathy patients, a group with duration under 3 months, had a Clinical Activity Score of at least 3 and a NOSPECS grade of at least 4. Germline V gene lookup returns CDR1 DFQATT and CDR2 SNEGSKA (reference sequence). The germline V and J ends were trimmed by 5 bases and 5 bases, with 15 bases remaining between them. The CDR3 is 13 amino acids.

The receptor was derived from a middle-aged man with Graves' ophthalmopathy. Sample: blood. The gene calls are TRBV20-1 and TRBJ2-5; no clear D gene. Here the CDR3 DNA reads TGCAGTGCTGCTCCCCTCGCCGGGGAGACCCAGTACTTC. Amino acids: CSAAPLAGETQYF.